This T cell receptor (beta chain) was recorded in a study of T cells expressing NK-cell markers. Study-wide context: According to the study, TCR beta repertoires originated from sorted CD3+CD56+NKG2C+, CD3+CD56+NKG2C- and CD3+CD56-NKG2C+ T cells.

Points from the study as a whole: As a fraction of CD8+ T cells, dominant NKG2C+ clonotypes reached roughly 1.0-7.5% in a handful of donors. A few donors' CD3+CD56-NKG2C+ cells were dominated by the same clonotypes.

In germline, CDR1 is PRHDT, CDR2 FYEKMQ (reference sequence). The CDR3 sequence is 13 residues long. Researchers built TCR beta cDNA using 5'RACE template switching with UMIs. TCRdb re-called the 5' RACE reads; one entry per CDR3 protein, DNA not given. This sample's table has hundreds of thousands of distinct CDR3 sequences. On this clonotype itself: The target antigen is unknown.

This TCR derives from a man aged 18-75 years in good health. The sequencing sample was made of blood T cells: a sorted CD56 or NKG2C T cell subset, CD4+ or CD8+ T cells, or bulk PBMC T cells (not recorded which). The chain uses TRBV13 and TRBJ2-7. The CDR3 sequence is CASSARIQNEQYF.